This T cell receptor (beta chain) originates from a study of control samples from healthy donors and cancer patients. Assay used: immunoSEQ multiplex PCR; TCRdb lists only in-frame clones, some missing. Seen here are 400,000 to 450,000 clones, about 93% observed once, and the top ten hold around 6.4%. Germline V gene sequence: CDR1 SGHRS, CDR2 YFSETQ. CDR3 size: 13 residues. V lost 3 bases and J 0 bases, leaving 7 bases between the germline ends. Input material: PBMCs. The rearrangement links TRBV5-1 to TRBJ2-7; the D is unclear. This TCR derives from a man in his forties with head and neck cancer. DNA of the CDR3: TGCGCCAGCAGCTGGTCGAGCTCCTACGAGCAGTACTTC. Its translation is CASSWSSSYEQYF.